What follows describes a single T cell receptor (beta chain). Antigen specificity is unknown. For CDR3 and TCR beta VDJ profiling, genomic DNA was the template used. TCRdb itself ran the reads through MiXCR, one entry per CDR3 protein. Among a few hundred thousand distinct CDR3 sequences listed, roughly 35% were seen once. The data were obtained in a study of CD8+CD57+ T cells in acquired aplastic anemia. Study as a whole: CD4+ and CD8+ cells, once sorted, gave DNA averaging approximately 3.4 ug. Healthy donors yielded about 9.9 million CD4+ cell reads on average.

V dropped 4 bases and J dropped 2; count of bases not matched to a gene: 11. The length of the CDR3 is 16 residues. Germline CDR1 SGHNT, CDR2 YYREEE (reference sequence). Study observations and caveats: No significant difference in CD8+ Simpson's diversity was found between patients and controls.

V usage is TRBV5-4 and J usage is TRBJ1-1, with TRBD1 matching over 7 bases. The clonotype originates from a human donor in good health, serving as a control. Sequenced: sorted CD4+, CD8+, or CD8+CD57+ T cells (not recorded which) from PBMCs. CDR3 region: CASSPALGTANTEAFF. CDR3 in DNA: TGTGCCAGCAGCCCTGCCCTCGGGACAGCAAACACTGAAGCTTTCTTT.